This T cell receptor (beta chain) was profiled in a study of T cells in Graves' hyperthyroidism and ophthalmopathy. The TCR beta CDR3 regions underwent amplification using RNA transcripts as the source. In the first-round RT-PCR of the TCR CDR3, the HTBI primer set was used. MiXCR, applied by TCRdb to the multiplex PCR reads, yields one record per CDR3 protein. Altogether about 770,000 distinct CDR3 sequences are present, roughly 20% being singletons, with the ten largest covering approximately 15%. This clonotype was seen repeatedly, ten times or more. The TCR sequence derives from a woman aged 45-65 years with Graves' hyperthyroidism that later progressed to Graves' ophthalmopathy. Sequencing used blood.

In DNA form, the CDR3 reads TGTGCCAGCTCACCGGGACAGTATCATGGCTACACCTTC. Translated, it gives CASSPGQYHGYTF. The rearrangement uses TRBV18 and TRBJ1-2, with TRBD1 matching over 7 bases. The CDR3 sequence is 13 residues long. The germline V gene has CDR1 KGHSH and CDR2 LQKENI. V lost 3 bases to trimming and J lost 6 bases; unmatched junction nucleotides: 4.